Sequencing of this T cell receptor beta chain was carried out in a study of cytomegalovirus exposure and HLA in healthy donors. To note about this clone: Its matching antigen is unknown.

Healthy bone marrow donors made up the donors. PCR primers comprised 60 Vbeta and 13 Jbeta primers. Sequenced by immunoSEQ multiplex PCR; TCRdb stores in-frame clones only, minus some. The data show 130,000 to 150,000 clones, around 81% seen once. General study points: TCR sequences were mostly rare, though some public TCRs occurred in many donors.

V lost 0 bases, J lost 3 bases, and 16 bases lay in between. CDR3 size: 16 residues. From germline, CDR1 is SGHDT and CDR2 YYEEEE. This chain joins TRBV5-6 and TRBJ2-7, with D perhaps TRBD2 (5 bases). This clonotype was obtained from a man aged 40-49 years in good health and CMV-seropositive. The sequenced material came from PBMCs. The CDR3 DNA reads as TGTGCCAGCAGCTTGGGGGCCGGAGGACGGCACTACGAGCAGTACTTC. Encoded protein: CASSLGAGGRHYEQYF.